This T cell receptor beta chain was observed in a study of cytomegalovirus exposure and HLA in healthy donors. Concerning this clone: A junction end diverges from the germline sequence, so it may reflect a read error.

PCR involved 60 Vbeta and 13 Jbeta primers. Data came from immunoSEQ multiplex PCR; TCRdb stores just in-frame clones and leaves some out. The sample holds 86,000 or so clones, around 75% seen once. The CDR3 covers 15 residues. Germline V gene data show CDR1 as SSHAT and CDR2 as FNYEAQ (reference sequence). This receptor was obtained from a woman in her 40s in good health and CMV-seropositive. This chain uses TRBV7-7 with TRBJ2-3; D is tentatively TRBD1 or TRBD2 (7 bases each). Sample: PBMCs. The CDR3 DNA sequence: TGTGCTAGCAGCAGGGGGACTACTGACACAGATACGCAGTATTTT. It translates to CASSRGTTDTDTQYF.